The source of this TCR beta chain is a study of OX40 agonist ivuxolimab in advanced cancers. Libraries were prepared by immunoSEQ multiplex PCR; TCRdb keeps only in-frame clonotypes and omits some of them. The table has tens of thousands of clones, 89% seen once; the top ten hold 0.3% to 0.4%. CDR3 length: 9 residues. Deletions cut 11 bases from V and 4 bases from J, with 6 bases between. CDR1 and CDR2 from the germline V gene are MDHEN and SYDVKM. The source was CD4+ or CD8+ T cells sorted from blood, collected in a trial of the OX40 agonist ivuxolimab. The chain links TRBV28 to TRBJ2-7; D gene ambiguous. This sequence was found in an adult with an advanced solid tumor such as melanoma, head and neck, liver or kidney cancer. The CDR3 DNA sequence: TGTGCCGGAGTATACGAGCAGTACTTC. This encodes CAGVYEQYF.